The present TCR beta chain was sequenced within a study of blood T cell repertoires in COVID-19. Study-level background: Italy, Spain and the United States were the sources of the convalescent and acute COVID-19 samples. Sources were T cells, B-cell-depleted T cells, or PBMCs; the material itself was cDNA or gDNA.

Authors' methods: Reference gene primer amplification in the assay estimated nucleated cell counts. Generated by immunoSEQ multiplex PCR, the TCRdb table keeps only in-frame clones and is missing some. The V and J calls and the clone size are those of that table, but D and trimming were determined from the DNA. The table shows fewer than 350,000 clones, with 85% to 90% occurring only once. The V segment lost 5 bases and the J segment 6 bases; nucleotides outside the gene matches: 17. The CDR3 sequence is 18 residues long. CDR1 is LNHNV and CDR2 is YYDKDF in the germline V gene (reference sequence). Residents of under 25 US areas, aged about 18 to 95 years, made up the participants. This clone was seen just once.

The specimen was PBMCs or T cells enriched from blood (not recorded which). The chain has TRBV15 and TRBJ2-7; 12 bases match TRBD2. This sequence was found in a young woman with acute COVID-19. This CDR3 reads CATSPRTSGIGIRLEQYF. CDR3 bases: TGTGCCACCAGCCCACGGACTAGCGGGATTGGCATCCGTCTCGAGCAGTACTTC.